The 23 T cell receptor beta chains in this list originate from one sample, sequenced in a study of shared clonotypes between healthy human individuals. CD45RO negativity and positive selection for CCR7 defined naive CD8 cells, a population that excluded terminally differentiated effector memory CD45RA+ cells. This table comes from immunoSEQ multiplex PCR, and its TCRdb copy is limited to in-frame clones, with some not included. The table includes millions of clones, roughly 94% detected once. Sequenced sample: naive CD8+ T cells sorted from blood. These receptors all come from a man younger than 30 in good health.

This chain links TRBV7-2 with TRBJ1-3; D gene unclear. Germline V CDR1 and CDR2: SGHTA, FQGNSA. V was trimmed by 1 base and J by 0 bases, leaving 10 bases between them. The CDR3 has 16 residues. CDR3 in DNA: TGTGCCAGCAGCTTAGTAATGGGTCTCTCTGGAAACACCATATATTTT. Protein: CASSLVMGLSGNTIYF.

This sequence joins TRBV29-1 and TRBJ2-7; D is possibly TRBD1 (6 bases). V was clipped by 3 bases and J by 0 bases, with 9 bases between them. Germline V lookup: CDR1 SQVTM, CDR2 ANQGSEA. The CDR3 extends over 13 amino acids. CDR3 DNA: TGCAGCGTTGATATGGACAGCTCCTACGAGCAGTACTTC. Amino acids: CSVDMDSSYEQYF.

This clone was seen just once. The V and J genes are TRBV30 and TRBJ2-2; D may be TRBD1 (5 bases). The V gene's germline CDR1 is GTSNPN and CDR2 SVGIG (reference sequence). V was clipped by 5 bases and J by 5 bases, with 6 bases between them. The CDR3 spans 11 residues. In DNA form, the CDR3 reads TGTGCCTGGGGGGCGACCGGGGAGCTGTTTTTT. Translation: CAWGATGELFF. The whole variable domain, filled in from reference TRBV30 and TRBJ2-2, reads SQTIHQWPATLVQPVGSPLSLECTVEGTSNPNLYWYRQAAGRGLQLLFYSVGIGQISSEVPQNLSASRPQDRQFILSSKKLLLSDSGFYLCAWGATGELFFGEGSRLTVL.

The J gene is TRBJ2-2, the V gene TRBV4-3, with D possibly TRBD2 on 5 matching bases. Trimming removed 6 bases from V and 3 bases from J, with 11 bases in between. CDR3 length: 14 amino acids. Germline V lookup: CDR1 LGHNA, CDR2 YSLEER. As DNA, the CDR3 is TGCGCCAGCAGTCCGGAGAGGGACACCGGGGAGCTGTTTTTT. Its protein is CASSPERDTGELFF.

This chain links TRBV9 with TRBJ2-5, with D perhaps TRBD1 (7 bases). Trimming removed 0 bases from V and 4 bases from J, with 16 bases in between. In germline, CDR1 is SGDLS, CDR2 YYNGEE. The CDR3 sequence is 16 residues long. For the CDR3, the DNA is TGTGCCAGCAGCGTAGACGGACGACAGGGAGGAGAGACCCAGTACTTC. Residues: CASSVDGRQGGETQYF.

The chain combines TRBV27 with TRBJ2-3; D remains ambiguous. In germline, CDR1 is MNHEY, CDR2 SMNVEV (reference sequence). This CDR3 contains 14 residues. V shed 5 bases and J shed 4 bases, with 13 bases lying between them. The DNA of the CDR3 is TGTGCCAGCAGTCCCCAGTTTTGGGCAGATACGCAGTATTTT. This translates into CASSPQFWADTQYF.

In its sample, this clone was seen once. The sample contains more than one DNA sequence encoding this CDR3. The V gene is TRBV7-3, the J gene TRBJ2-7; 8 bases agree with TRBD1. This CDR3 has 14 amino acids. Germline V gene data show CDR1 as SGHTA and CDR2 as FQGTGA. Germline trimming cut 2 bases from V and 4 bases from J; bases unmatched to any gene: 4. CDR3 residues: CASSLGQGGYEQYF. The CDR3 DNA reads as TGTGCCAGCAGCTTAGGACAGGGTGGGTACGAGCAGTACTTC.

CDR3 region: CASSLVAYEFETNSPLHF. As DNA, the CDR3 is TGTGCCAGCAGCTTAGTGGCATATGAGTTCGAAACAAATTCACCCCTCCACTTT. The V call is TRBV7-2, the J call TRBJ1-6; no clear D gene. V was shortened by 1 base and J by 7 bases, with 20 bases between the two germline ends. The CDR3 length is 18 residues. Per the germline V gene, CDR1 is SGHTA and CDR2 is FQGNSA.

V and J are TRBV4-1 and TRBJ1-4; no clear D. Germline CDR1 reads MGHRA; CDR2 reads YSYEKL. V was shortened by 1 base and J by 8 bases, with 17 bases between the two germline ends. CDR3 size: 16 residues. In DNA form, the CDR3 reads TGCGCCAGCAGCCAAGGGTGGATGGCCATCAGGGAAAAACTGTTTTTT. This codes for CASSQGWMAIREKLFF.

The chain combines TRBV9 with TRBJ2-7; 12 nucleotides agree with TRBD1. Germline V gene lookup returns CDR1 SGDLS and CDR2 YYNGEE. This CDR3 region has 14 residues. V dropped 5 bases and J dropped 6; count of bases not matched to a gene: 6. DNA for the CDR3: TGTGCCAGCAGTGGGACAGGGGGCTCGCGCGAGCAGTACTTC. This translates into CASSGTGGSREQYF.

The V and J genes are TRBV6-5 and TRBJ1-4; no clear D gene. V lost 0 bases and J 8 bases, leaving 7 bases between the germline ends. This CDR3 is 13 amino acids long. Germline CDR1 and CDR2: MNHEY and SVGAGI. The CDR3 DNA follows: TGTGCCAGCAGTTACTCGTCAGCAGAAAAACTGTTTTTT. It translates to CASSYSSAEKLFF.

A single count supports this clone. The rearrangement joins TRBV4-1 to TRBJ1-1, with D possibly matching TRBD1 (6 bases). This CDR3 is 13 amino acids long. V was cut by 7 bases and J by 1 base, with 10 bases left in between. In germline, CDR1 is MGHRA, CDR2 YSYEKL. CDR3 in amino acids: CASKPGQNTEAFF. The CDR3 nucleotides are TGCGCCAGCAAACCGGGACAGAACACTGAAGCTTTCTTT.

V and J are TRBV21-1 and TRBJ2-1. TRBV21-1 is described as a pseudogene. This CDR3 is built from 12 residues. CDR3 nucleotide sequence: TGTCCTCCACGGACGCTTCTCGATGAGCAGTTCTTC. Translation gives CPPRTLLDEQFF.

This clone has a single count. This sequence joins TRBV27 and TRBJ2-6; the D is unclear. V gave up 7 bases and J gave up 1 base, with 11 bases separating them. Germline-derived CDR1 and CDR2 are MNHEY and SMNVEV (reference sequence). This CDR3 spans 15 amino acids. The CDR3 DNA sequence: TGTGCCAGCACCCAAGAGGCTTCTGGGGCCAACGTCCTGACTTTC. Protein: CASTQEASGANVLTF.

The chain recombines TRBV19 with TRBJ1-1; no definite D call. V was pared by 5 bases and J by 6 bases, with 13 bases between. Germline V gives CDR1 LNHDA, CDR2 SQIVND (reference sequence). This CDR3 spans 13 amino acids. As DNA, the CDR3 is TGTGCCAGTAGTCCCGGGCCTCGATCTGAAGCTTTCTTT. Amino acids: CASSPGPRSEAFF.

In the case of this clone: Different DNA sequences within this sample yield the same CDR3. The J gene is TRBJ2-7, the V gene TRBV6-1, with D unresolved. V was pared by 1 base and J by 0 bases, with 7 bases between. This CDR3 comprises 14 residues. The V gene's germline CDR1 is MNHNS and CDR2 SASEGT. CDR3 loop: CASSEGLSSYEQYF. For the CDR3, the DNA is TGTGCCAGCAGTGAAGGGTTGAGCTCCTACGAGCAGTACTTC.

This chain joins TRBV29-1 and TRBJ2-7, with 11 bases aligning to TRBD1. The germline V gene encodes CDR1 SQVTM and CDR2 ANQGSEA. The CDR3 is 13 residues long. J was trimmed by 2 bases and V by 7 bases; bases with no gene match: 4. The CDR3 is CSAWTGGTYEQYF. The CDR3 coding sequence is TGCAGCGCTTGGACAGGGGGCACCTACGAGCAGTACTTC.

This clone was detected only once. V gene TRBV5-5 combines with J gene TRBJ2-6, with 9 nucleotides matching TRBD1. V lost 4 bases, J lost 2 bases, and 10 bases stayed unmatched. This CDR3 is built from 18 residues. From germline, CDR1 is SGHKS and CDR2 YYEKEE (reference sequence). The CDR3 region has the DNA TGTGCCAGCAGCGCCGGACAGGGGCAGGGACCTGGGGCCAACGTCCTGACTTTC. It yields the protein CASSAGQGQGPGANVLTF.

This chain joins TRBV2 and TRBJ2-5; D is unresolved. CDR3 length: 13 amino acids. Germline V gives CDR1 SNHLY, CDR2 FYNNEI. The V gene lost 3 bases and the J gene lost 3 bases, with 8 bases spanning the gap. CDR3 nucleotide sequence: TGTGCCAGCAGTGATTTAGGAGAAGAGACCCAGTACTTC. Protein sequence: CASSDLGEETQYF.

This clone is a singleton in its sample. The rearrangement uses TRBV5-1 and TRBJ2-4; perhaps TRBD2 as D (6 bases). V lost 1 base and J 6 bases, leaving 14 bases between the germline ends. This CDR3 comprises 15 residues. CDR1 SGHRS and CDR2 YFSETQ come from the germline V gene. This chain's CDR3 is CASSLNPLATNIQYF. In nucleotides, the CDR3 is TGCGCCAGCAGCTTGAATCCCCTAGCGACAAACATTCAGTACTTC.

The chain has TRBV10-3 and TRBJ2-7, with D maybe TRBD2 (6 bases). Between the trimmed V and J ends, which lost 2 bases and 0 bases, there was a span of 20 bases. This CDR3 has 18 residues. Germline V gene data show CDR1 as ENHRY and CDR2 as SYGVKD. The chain's CDR3 is CAISEALGAGESSYEQYF. CDR3 DNA: TGTGCCATCAGTGAGGCCCTAGGAGCGGGCGAGAGCTCCTACGAGCAGTACTTC.

The chain links TRBV6-1 to TRBJ2-5; no clear D. V dropped 0 bases and J dropped 4 bases, with 6 bases sitting between them. The CDR3 contains 13 residues. In germline, CDR1 is MNHNS, CDR2 SASEGT. Here the CDR3 reads CASSEAVAETQYF. Written as DNA, the CDR3 is TGTGCCAGCAGTGAAGCCGTAGCAGAGACCCAGTACTTC.

With regard to this clone: The sample contains more than one DNA sequence encoding this CDR3. V and J are TRBV27 and TRBJ1-5, with TRBD1 matching 7 bases. Germline CDR1 reads MNHEY; CDR2 reads SMNVEV (reference sequence). V shed 0 bases, J shed 2 bases, and the junction held 1 base outside the gene matches. This CDR3 comprises 15 residues. CDR3 DNA: TGTGCCAGCAGTTTATCAGGGGGCGGCAATCAGCCCCAGCATTTT. This translates into CASSLSGGGNQPQHF.